The clone carrying this TCR beta chain was observed a handful of times. Its antigen is currently unknown. Germline assignment: CDR1 LNHDA and CDR2 SQIVND (reference sequence). This CDR3 region has 16 residues. V was clipped by 5 bases and J by 3 bases, with 17 bases between them. The sample belongs to a study of T cells in Graves' hyperthyroidism and ophthalmopathy. The wider study: Initial diagnosis, before any treatment, was when peripheral blood was collected. Study-level findings and limits: Before onset, by a median of about six months, the model predicted ophthalmopathy.

The study based diagnoses on clinical symptoms, serum thyroxine and TRAb, thyroid ultrasound and orbital computed tomography. The TCR beta CDR3 regions underwent amplification using RNA transcripts as the source. Primed by the HTBI set, a first-round RT-PCR was run on the TCR CDR3. TCRdb used MiXCR to reprocess the multiplex PCR reads, holding one entry per CDR3 protein. The sample consists of roughly 560,000 distinct CDR3 sequences, over 12% of them appearing once. The clonotype comes from a woman aged 40 to 50 with Graves' ophthalmopathy. The sequenced sample was blood. The rearrangement uses TRBV19 and TRBJ2-1, with D perhaps matching TRBD2 (6 bases). The CDR3 coding sequence is TGTGCCAGTAGTCCTTTCGCGGGGAGTCTCTACAATGAGCAGTTCTTC. Translating it yields CASSPFAGSLYNEQFF.